The rows below give T cell receptor beta chains drawn from one sample of a study of regulatory T cells in long-lasting Graves disease. TCRdb called the multiplex PCR reads again in MiXCR, with one record for every CDR3 protein. The sample carries 350,000 to 450,000 distinct CDR3 sequences, approximately 23% recorded once. Material: peripheral blood mononuclear cells (PBMCs), obtained when the disease was refractory, from a patient treated with antithyroid drugs. The receptor set was obtained from a woman in her 40s with Graves disease. The CDR3 runs from the conserved cysteine through the conserved F or W. D genes are given only for firm matches. Clone size, where shown, is once, few, many, or a class for clones that have expanded.

clone_size: many
d_call: .
v_call: TRBV11-2
j_call: TRBJ2-5
cdr3_aa: CATSGETQYF

clone_size: many
d_call: TRBD1
v_call: TRBV28
j_call: TRBJ2-7
cdr3_aa: CASTPVGTGLYEQYF

clone_size: .
d_call: .
v_call: TRBV30
j_call: TRBJ2-7
cdr3_aa: CAWTGASGGPRTYEQYF

clone_size: .
d_call: .
v_call: TRBV20-1
j_call: TRBJ1-1
cdr3_aa: CSAIQRPGKAFF

clone_size: .
d_call: TRBD2
v_call: TRBV4-1
j_call: TRBJ2-7
cdr3_aa: CASSYRLAGGLTEQYF

clone_size: many
d_call: .
v_call: TRBV20-1
j_call: TRBJ2-2
cdr3_aa: CSARVPSAGDTGELFF

clone_size: many
d_call: .
v_call: TRBV6-5
j_call: TRBJ1-4
cdr3_aa: CASSYPQEGEKLFF

clone_size: .
d_call: .
v_call: TRBV24-1
j_call: TRBJ2-2
cdr3_aa: CATSDSHRGGELFF

clone_size: .
d_call: .
v_call: TRBV25-1
j_call: TRBJ1-6
cdr3_aa: CASSARGRDRYSPLHF

clone_size: many
d_call: .
v_call: TRBV4-1
j_call: TRBJ2-7
cdr3_aa: CASSQDGEQYF

clone_size: few
d_call: .
v_call: TRBV7-6
j_call: TRBJ2-7
cdr3_aa: CASSLALGGAYEQYF

clone_size: .
d_call: TRBD1
v_call: TRBV5-1
j_call: TRBJ2-3
cdr3_aa: CASSRTGSGTQYF

clone_size: .
d_call: .
v_call: TRBV7-2
j_call: TRBJ2-5
cdr3_aa: CASSLGGRGGQETQYF

clone_size: .
d_call: .
v_call: TRBV5-1
j_call: TRBJ2-5
cdr3_aa: CASSYGRGQETQYF

clone_size: many
d_call: TRBD1
v_call: TRBV27
j_call: TRBJ2-7
cdr3_aa: CASSRQGIPYEQYF

clone_size: .
d_call: .
v_call: TRBV28
j_call: TRBJ2-1
cdr3_aa: CASSFSRAFGEQFF

clone_size: many
d_call: TRBD1
v_call: TRBV2
j_call: TRBJ2-4
cdr3_aa: CASSAPQGALDF

clone_size: .
d_call: .
v_call: TRBV7-2
j_call: TRBJ2-1
cdr3_aa: CASSFSTSWIYNEQFF

clone_size: .
d_call: TRBD1
v_call: TRBV10-2
j_call: TRBJ1-6
cdr3_aa: CASTDRGHSPLHF

clone_size: many
d_call: .
v_call: TRBV5-1
j_call: TRBJ1-2
cdr3_aa: CASSLAGVESYTF

clone_size: many
d_call: .
v_call: TRBV12-3/TRBV12-4
j_call: TRBJ1-2
cdr3_aa: CASSLKRRPSDYGYTF

clone_size: many
d_call: .
v_call: TRBV28
j_call: TRBJ2-2
cdr3_aa: CASWNSDTGELFF

clone_size: .
d_call: TRBD1
v_call: TRBV20-1
j_call: TRBJ1-2
cdr3_aa: CSAVRDSTGYGYTF

clone_size: .
d_call: TRBD1
v_call: TRBV12-3/TRBV12-4
j_call: TRBJ1-2
cdr3_aa: CASRHQETGAGYGYTF

clone_size: .
d_call: .
v_call: TRBV6-2/TRBV6-3
j_call: TRBJ1-1
cdr3_aa: CASHGTPAGEAFF

clone_size: .
d_call: TRBD1
v_call: TRBV7-9
j_call: TRBJ1-2
cdr3_aa: CASSLALAGQGTDTF

clone_size: .
d_call: .
v_call: TRBV28
j_call: .
cdr3_aa: CASSFDWQKKNNEQFF

clone_size: .
d_call: .
v_call: TRBV11-2
j_call: TRBJ2-7
cdr3_aa: CASSSKDRLSLFSYEQYF

clone_size: many
d_call: .
v_call: TRBV29-1
j_call: TRBJ1-1
cdr3_aa: CSVGSGAEAFF

clone_size: many
d_call: .
v_call: TRBV10-3
j_call: TRBJ2-7
cdr3_aa: CAISETGSSYEQYF

clone_size: few
d_call: .
v_call: TRBV5-1
j_call: TRBJ2-5
cdr3_aa: CASSFLPFLGKETQYF

clone_size: .
d_call: TRBD2
v_call: TRBV20-1
j_call: TRBJ2-5
cdr3_aa: CSAFSGTLQETQYF

clone_size: many
d_call: TRBD2
v_call: TRBV7-3
j_call: TRBJ2-1
cdr3_aa: CASSPGLAPPSEQFF

clone_size: few
d_call: .
v_call: TRBV7-2
j_call: TRBJ1-1
cdr3_aa: CASSAAWGTEAFF

clone_size: once
d_call: TRBD2
v_call: TRBV28
j_call: TRBJ2-7
cdr3_aa: CASREPGTSGNHEQYF

clone_size: many
d_call: .
v_call: TRBV27
j_call: TRBJ1-5
cdr3_aa: CASSISDDSQPQHF

clone_size: few
d_call: .
v_call: TRBV5-1
j_call: TRBJ1-1
cdr3_aa: CASSLPSLRTEAFF